The clone carrying this T cell receptor beta chain has just a few counts. Its specificity is not known. Germline V gene data show CDR1 as LGHDT and CDR2 as YNNKEL (reference sequence). The V gene end was trimmed by 4 bases and the J gene end by 1 base; junction bases not matched to a gene: 3. The CDR3 consists of 14 residues. The data derive from a study of spatial heterogeneity in lung cancer. Looking at the study overall: Mean representation of each unique TCR and UMI combination in the raw reads exceeded nine occurrences.

Indicated time point: sample taken at primary tumor resection. Unsorted samples of tumor, nontumor lung or frozen PBMC had their whole RNA sequenced. Donation came from around 77 patients with untreated early-stage non-small cell lung cancer. The presence of a unique molecular identifier marked each TCR cDNA molecule. One entry per CDR3 protein, called by TCRdb with MiXCR from the 5' RACE reads. The table includes roughly 82,000 distinct CDR3 sequences, 10% to 15% detected once. Overall study findings and caveats: More often at tumor resection than at routine follow-up, ubiquitous expanded tumor TCRs were detected in the blood.

This chain links TRBV3-1 with TRBJ2-5, with 7 nucleotides matching TRBD2. This specimen consisted of PBMCs, obtained at surgery. This sequence was found in a male donor with early-stage non-small cell lung cancer. The CDR3 loop is CASSRTSAQETQYF. CDR3 sequence (DNA): TGTGCCAGCAGCCGAACTAGCGCCCAAGAGACCCAGTACTTC.